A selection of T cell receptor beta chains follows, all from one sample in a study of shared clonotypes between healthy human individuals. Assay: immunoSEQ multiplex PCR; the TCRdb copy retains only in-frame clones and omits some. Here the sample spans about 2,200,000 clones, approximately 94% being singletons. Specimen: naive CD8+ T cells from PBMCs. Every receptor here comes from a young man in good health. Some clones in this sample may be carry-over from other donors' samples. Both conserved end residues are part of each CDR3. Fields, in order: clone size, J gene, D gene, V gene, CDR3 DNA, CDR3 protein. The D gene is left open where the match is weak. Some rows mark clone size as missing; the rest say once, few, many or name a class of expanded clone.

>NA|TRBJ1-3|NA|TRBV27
TGTGCCAGCAGCCCTGTTGGACCTCCCAGGGCTACCCGTCTAAACACCATATATTTT
CASSPVGPPRATRLNTIYF
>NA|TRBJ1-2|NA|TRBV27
TGTGCCAGCAGTTTATCCACAGTGTTCGCTTTGAGTGGCTACACCTTC
CASSLSTVFALSGYTF
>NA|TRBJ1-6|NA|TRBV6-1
TGTGCCAGCAGCCCTTTGGGGCTGACCAATTCACCCCTCCACTTT
CASSPLGLTNSPLHF
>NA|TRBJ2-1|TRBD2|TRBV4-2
TGTGCCAGCAGCCAAGAAGTTGCGGGAGTGTACAATGAGCAGTTCTTC
CASSQEVAGVYNEQFF
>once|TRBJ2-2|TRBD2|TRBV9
TGTGCCAGCAGCCCCACCCTGGCGGGAGGGCTCACCGGGGAGCTGTTTTTT
CASSPTLAGGLTGELFF
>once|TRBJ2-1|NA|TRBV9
TGTGCCAGCAGCGTAGGGAGTGGATACAATGAGCAGTTCTTC
CASSVGSGYNEQFF
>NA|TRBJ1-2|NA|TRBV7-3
TGTGCCAGCAGCTTAGGGGCAGGGGAGATTGACTATGGCTACACCTTC
CASSLGAGEIDYGYTF
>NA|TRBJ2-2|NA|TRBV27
TGTGCCAGCAGTTTGGGTGCTCCTACCGGGGAGCTGTTTTTT
CASSLGAPTGELFF
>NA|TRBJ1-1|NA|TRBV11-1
TGTGCCAGCAGCTTATGGGGAATGAACACTGAAGCTTTCTTT
CASSLWGMNTEAFF
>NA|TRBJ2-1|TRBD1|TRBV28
TGTGCCAGCAGCCCGGGACAGGGGTTGGGTGAGCAGTTCTTC
CASSPGQGLGEQFF
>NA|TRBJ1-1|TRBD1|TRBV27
TGTGCCAGCAGTGTCCGGGACAGGGGCATGAACACTGAAGCTTTCTTT
CASSVRDRGMNTEAFF
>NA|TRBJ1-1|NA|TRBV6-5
TGTGCCAGCAGTTACTCGATAGGTTCCTCGGGGAGTGCTTTCTTT
CASSYSIGSSGSAFF
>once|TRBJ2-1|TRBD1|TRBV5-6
TGTGCCAGCAGCTCCCTGACAGGGATCTACAATGAGCAGTTCTTC
CASSSLTGIYNEQFF
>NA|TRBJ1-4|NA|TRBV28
TGTGCCAGCAGCCTTGGGGAAAAACTGTTTTTT
CASSLGEKLFF
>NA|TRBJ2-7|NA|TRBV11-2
TGTGCCAGCAGCTTAGCCGGGACGGCGCGGGAGCAGTACTTC
CASSLAGTAREQYF
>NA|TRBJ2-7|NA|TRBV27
TGTGCCAGCAGCCCCAACGGGGGATATAGCTCCTACGAGCAGTACTTC
CASSPNGGYSSYEQYF
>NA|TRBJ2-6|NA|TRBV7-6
TGTGCCAGCAGCTCGATACCTGGACAGAATGCTTTCTCTGGGGCCAACGTCCTGACTTTC
CASSSIPGQNAFSGANVLTF
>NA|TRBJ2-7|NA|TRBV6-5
TGTGCCAGCAGTTACTCTAACGGACTCAGAACCTACGAGCAGTACTTC
CASSYSNGLRTYEQYF
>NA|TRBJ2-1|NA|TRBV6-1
TGTGCCAGCAGTGAAGCGAGGGCACTCGGGCAGTTCTTC
CASSEARALGQFF
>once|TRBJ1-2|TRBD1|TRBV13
TGTGCCAGCAGCGAATCCGGGACAGGGTTGAGTGGCTACACCTTC
CASSESGTGLSGYTF
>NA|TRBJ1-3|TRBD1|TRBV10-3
TGTGCCATCAGTGGCTCCCCGCAGGGGGCAGATGGAAACACCATATATTTT
CAISGSPQGADGNTIYF
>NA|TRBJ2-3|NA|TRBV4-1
TGCGCCAGCAGCCAAGATAGGGACCATCATGCGGTCCCAGATACGCAGTATTTT
CASSQDRDHHAVPDTQYF
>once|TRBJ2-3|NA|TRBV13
TGTGCCAGCAGCTTAGAGGGTTTAACAGATACGCAGTATTTT
CASSLEGLTDTQYF
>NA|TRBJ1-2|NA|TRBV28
TGTGCCAGCAGTGGAAGGGGAGGTGGCTATGGCTACACCTTC
CASSGRGGGYGYTF
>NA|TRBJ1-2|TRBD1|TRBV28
TGTGCCAGCAGTTCCTACTCCGGGACAGACAACTATGGCTACACCTTC
CASSSYSGTDNYGYTF
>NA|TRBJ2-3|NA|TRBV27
TGTGCCAGCAGTCCATGGGACACAGATACGCAGTATTTT
CASSPWDTDTQYF
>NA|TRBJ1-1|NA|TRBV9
TGTGCCAGCAGCGAGACTGGGTGGGACACTGAAGCTTTCTTT
CASSETGWDTEAFF
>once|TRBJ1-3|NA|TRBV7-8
TGTGCCAGCAGCTTAACCCGGGTCTCTGGAAACACCATATATTTT
CASSLTRVSGNTIYF
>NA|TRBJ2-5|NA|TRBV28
TGTGCCAGTTCGACAGGAGTACGGGAGACCCAGTACTTC
CASSTGVRETQYF
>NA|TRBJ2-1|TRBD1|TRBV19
TGTGCCAGTAGTATTATGGCAGGGGGATACAATGAGCAGTTCTTC
CASSIMAGGYNEQFF
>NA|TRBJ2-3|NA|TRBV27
TGTGCCAGCAGTTTAGGAGACTTCCTCACAGATACGCAGTATTTT
CASSLGDFLTDTQYF